Listed below are T cell receptor beta chains from one sample, sequenced in a study of T cell responses to AZD1222 COVID-19 vaccine. The data were produced by immunoSEQ multiplex PCR, yet TCRdb's version contains in-frame clones alone and is incomplete. The sample has some 130,000 clones; roughly 93% are singletons. The input for sequencing was peripheral blood, taken on day 0 of AZD1222 vaccination. The receptors stem from an adult in good health. CDR3s include the opening cysteine and the closing phenylalanine or tryptophan. Fields, in order: V gene, J gene, D gene, clone size, CDR3 protein, CDR3 DNA. A D gene is named only where the DNA matches it firmly. For some rows the clone size is stated as once, few or many, or as a class when expanded; others skip it.

TRBV4-3	TRBJ2-5	.	.	CASSQTTGNQETQYF	TGCGCCAGCAGCCAGACAACAGGGAACCAAGAGACCCAGTACTTC
TRBV5-1	TRBJ2-1	TRBD1	.	CASSTRTGDDSYNEQFF	TGCGCCAGCAGCACCAGGACAGGGGACGACTCCTACAATGAGCAGTTCTTC
TRBV5-4	TRBJ1-1	.	.	CASSLDSGREAFF	TGTGCCAGCAGCTTGGATTCGGGCAGAGAAGCTTTCTTT
TRBV28	TRBJ2-1	.	.	CASTAAQNEQFF	TGTGCCAGCACCGCCGCTCAAAATGAGCAGTTCTTC
TRBV10-3	TRBJ1-5	.	.	CAISHTGDQPQHF	TGTGCCATCAGTCATACAGGCGATCAGCCCCAGCATTTT
TRBV20-1	TRBJ1-1	TRBD1	.	CSATGESEAFF	TGCAGTGCCACAGGGGAGAGTGAAGCTTTCTTT
TRBV7-9	TRBJ2-1	TRBD2	.	CASSLEGFSGGALDEQFF	TGTGCCAGCAGCTTAGAGGGCTTTAGCGGGGGGGCGTTGGATGAGCAGTTCTTC
TRBV7-3	TRBJ1-2	.	.	CASSRNSGDYGYTF	TGTGCCAGCAGCCGCAATTCTGGGGACTATGGCTACACCTTC
TRBV18	TRBJ2-7	.	.	CASSPQFGEQYF	TGTGCCAGCTCACCCCAGTTTGGCGAGCAGTACTTC
TRBV6-5	TRBJ1-1	.	once	CASSDRGATEAFF	TGTGCCAGCAGCGACAGAGGGGCAACTGAAGCTTTCTTT
TRBV19	TRBJ1-2	.	.	CATLGQPYGYTF	TGTGCCACTCTAGGACAGCCTTATGGCTACACCTTC
TRBV28	TRBJ1-5	.	.	CLVTSGINQPQHF	TGTCTCGTAACGTCGGGGATCAATCAGCCCCAGCATTTT
TRBV6-4	TRBJ1-2	.	.	CASSDPQDGYGYTF	TGTGCCAGCAGTGACCCCCAGGATGGCTATGGCTACACCTTC
TRBV27	TRBJ1-1	.	few	CASSSVASGAGEAFF	TGTGCCAGCAGTTCAGTAGCCTCAGGGGCCGGTGAAGCTTTCTTT
TRBV18	TRBJ1-6	.	.	CASSAETAYNSPLHF	TGTGCCAGCTCGGCAGAGACAGCCTATAATTCACCCCTCCACTTT
TRBV19	TRBJ1-4	.	.	CASRNKEGGEKLFF	TGTGCCAGTAGGAACAAGGAAGGGGGGGAAAAACTGTTTTTT
TRBV27	TRBJ1-2	.	.	CASSKTGPGGYTF	TGTGCCAGCAGTAAAACAGGGCCGGGTGGCTACACCTTC
TRBV9	TRBJ1-2	.	.	CASSPRGNLNYGYTF	TGTGCCAGCAGCCCTCGGGGAAACCTAAACTATGGCTACACCTTC
TRBV5-4	TRBJ1-4	TRBD1	.	CASSAGQSTNEKLFF	TGTGCCAGCAGCGCGGGACAGTCCACAAATGAAAAACTGTTTTTT
TRBV19	TRBJ2-7	TRBD2	.	CASSPKLAGGSYEQYF	TGTGCCAGTAGTCCCAAGCTAGCGGGAGGCTCCTACGAGCAGTACTTC
TRBV27	TRBJ2-5	.	.	CASGGWETQYF	TGTGCCAGCGGGGGGTGGGAGACCCAGTACTTC
TRBV30	TRBJ2-7	.	.	CAWSFVVSYEQYF	TGTGCCTGGAGTTTTGTGGTCTCCTACGAGCAGTACTTC
TRBV9	TRBJ1-2	.	few	CASSVSDRLEYGYTF	TGTGCCAGCAGCGTAAGTGATAGGTTGGAGTATGGCTACACCTTC
TRBV2	TRBJ1-5	.	.	CASSGESLSNQPQHF	TGTGCCAGCAGTGGGGAATCACTTAGCAATCAGCCCCAGCATTTT
TRBV28	TRBJ2-1	.	.	CASSSQTGSSYNEQFF	TGTGCCAGCAGTTCCCAGACGGGAAGCTCCTACAATGAGCAGTTCTTC
TRBV6-4	TRBJ2-1	TRBD2	.	CASRDLAGGNNEQFF	TGTGCCAGCAGGGACTTAGCGGGAGGTAACAATGAGCAGTTCTTC
TRBV13	TRBJ2-1	.	.	CASSGVAALSEQFF	TGTGCCAGCTCGGGGGTAGCGGCTTTGAGTGAGCAGTTCTTC
TRBV3-1/TRBV3-2	TRBJ2-5	.	.	CASSGTGRETQYF	TGTGCCAGCAGCGGTACAGGGAGAGAGACCCAGTACTTC
TRBV28	TRBJ1-5	.	.	CASIIRGGHQPQHF	TGTGCCAGCATTATCCGGGGGGGACATCAGCCCCAGCATTTT
TRBV5-1	TRBJ2-7	TRBD1	.	CASSYNRGLYEQYF	TGCGCCAGCAGCTACAACAGGGGGCTCTACGAGCAGTACTTC
TRBV12-3/TRBV12-4	TRBJ2-7	TRBD1	.	CASRGTGRYEQYF	TGTGCCAGCAGGGGGACAGGGAGGTACGAGCAGTACTTC